These 21 T cell receptor beta chains were all obtained from the same sample, sequenced in a study of identical twins. TCRdb processed the 5' RACE reads anew with MiXCR; each CDR3 protein has one entry. The sample includes hundreds of thousands of distinct CDR3 sequences, approximately 13% of them seen just once. These same records also appear under a second study, on yellow fever vaccine responses in identical twins.

The specimen was CD8+ T cells sorted from blood. Every receptor here comes from a woman aged 18-29 years in good health.

The chain has TRBV5-1 and TRBJ2-7; 14 bases match TRBD2. Unmatched junction bases numbered 10, after V lost 4 bases and J lost 7 bases. The CDR3 extends over 16 amino acids. CDR1 and CDR2 from the germline V gene are SGHRS and YFSETQ. The CDR3 DNA reads TGCGCCAGCAGCGCCGTAGGGGGACTAGCGGGGGTTGAGCAGTACGTC. It specifies CASSAVGGLAGVEQYV.

Turning to this clonotype: Given a much more abundant clone one base away, this may be a read error. It is likely a read error, because the conserved phenylalanine at the end of the CDR3 is missing. The genes are TRBV29-1 and TRBJ2-1, with TRBD1 identical over 9 bases. Germline-derived CDR1 and CDR2 are SQVTM and ANQGSEA. There are 14 residues in the CDR3. J gave up 4 bases and V 6 bases, and 7 bases lay outside the gene matches. In DNA form, the CDR3 reads TGCAGCGTATCCGGACAGGGGCTGTACAATGAGCAGTTCGTC. It yields the protein CSVSGQGLYNEQFV.

The table lists this clonotype with a few counts. V and J are TRBV6-2 or TRBV6-3 and TRBJ2-3; 9 nucleotides align to TRBD2. Germline V gene lookup returns CDR1 MNHEY and CDR2 SVGEGT. The CDR3 sequence is 20 residues long. V gave up 2 bases and J gave up 0 bases; unmatched junction bases: 15. This chain's CDR3 is CASSYAGPQGLAFSTDTQYF. The CDR3 coding sequence is TGTGCCAGCAGTTACGCTGGTCCCCAGGGACTAGCCTTTAGCACAGATACGCAGTATTTT.

This clonotype was recorded many times. The chain recombines TRBV11-1 with TRBJ2-6, with 10 positions matching TRBD2. The V gene's germline CDR1 is SGHAT and CDR2 FQDESV (reference sequence). V lost 3 bases and J lost 0; bases outside the gene matches: 14. The CDR3 spans 21 residues. CDR3 residues: CASSFLAGVHTYNSGANVLTF. Written as DNA, the CDR3 is TGTGCCAGCAGCTTCCTAGCGGGAGTTCATACATACAACTCTGGGGCCAACGTCCTGACTTTC.

This clonotype has just a few counts. This sequence joins TRBV24-1 and TRBJ2-1; 7 bases match TRBD2. V lost 4 bases, J lost 6 bases, and 8 bases stayed unmatched. CDR1 KGHDR and CDR2 SFDVKD come from the germline V gene. The CDR3 is 15 amino acids. CDR3 loop: CATSDGLGGGNEQFF. The DNA of the CDR3 is TGTGCCACCAGTGACGGACTAGGCGGCGGCAATGAGCAGTTCTTC.

This rearrangement joins TRBV14 to TRBJ2-5; no clear D. The CDR3 totals 12 residues. CDR1 and CDR2 (germline): SGHDN, FVKESK. The ends were cut back, 3 bases at V and 8 bases at J, with 10 bases in the middle. The CDR3 nucleotides read TGTGCCAGCAGCCAGTACAGAGATACCCAGTACTTC. Translated: CASSQYRDTQYF.

Ten or more counts support this clonotype. The genes are TRBV5-1 and TRBJ1-1; D is ambiguous. The germline CDR1 and CDR2 sequences are SGHRS and YFSETQ. This CDR3 is 13 amino acids long. Trimming shortened V by 0 bases and J by 7 bases, and 10 bases separated the two germline ends. The CDR3, as DNA: TGCGCCAGCAGCTTGGAGCCAGATCTTGAAGCTTTCTTT. Its protein product is CASSLEPDLEAFF.

This clonotype has only a few counts. The CDR3 spells CSAKGGIEQFF. CDR3 coding DNA: TGCAGTGCCAAGGGGGGAATTGAGCAGTTCTTC. The rearrangement joins TRBV20-1 to TRBJ2-1; D tentatively reads TRBD1 or TRBD2 (6 bases each). CDR3 size: 11 residues. V was trimmed by 6 bases and J by 9 bases, leaving 12 bases between them. Germline V lookup: CDR1 DFQATT, CDR2 SNEGSKA (reference sequence).

In its sample, this clonotype was seen a few times. V gene TRBV27 combines with J gene TRBJ1-1, with D perhaps TRBD1 (5 bases). Trimming stripped 2 bases from V and 7 bases from J, with 14 bases between. Germline V CDR1 and CDR2: MNHEY, SMNVEV (reference sequence). This CDR3 comprises 14 residues. The CDR3 DNA follows: TGTGCCAGCAGTTTAGGGGGGGGAAGGCGTGAAGCTTTCTTT. Translating gives CASSLGGGRREAFF.

This clonotype has only a few counts. V usage is TRBV27 and J usage is TRBJ1-1; D call uncertain. With 6 bases removed from V and 7 bases from J, the gap between germline ends came to 12 bases. This CDR3 has 12 residues. The V gene's germline CDR1 is MNHEY and CDR2 SMNVEV (reference sequence). CDR3: CASSPSTGEAFF. The CDR3, as DNA: TGTGCCAGCAGCCCTTCGACCGGTGAAGCTTTCTTT.

The gene calls are TRBV20-1 and TRBJ2-1; TRBD2 matches at 8 bases. This CDR3 comprises 15 residues. The V and J ends lost 0 bases and 4 bases, in that order; junction bases with no gene match: 5. Germline V gene sequence: CDR1 DFQATT, CDR2 SNEGSKA (reference sequence). The CDR3 DNA reads as TGCAGTGCTAGAGATTTGACTAGCGAATACAATGAGCAGTTCTTC. Translated: CSARDLTSEYNEQFF.

CDR3 sequence (DNA): TGTGCCAGCAGCCAAGGGTGGCGGGGGTTCCAAGAGACCCAGTACTTC. It specifies CASSQGWRGFQETQYF. This rearrangement joins TRBV3-1 to TRBJ2-5, with TRBD2 identical over 7 bases. The CDR3 is made up of 16 amino acids. The J segment lost 1 base and the V segment lost 1 base, leaving 6 bases of the junction unmatched. Germline V CDR1 and CDR2: LGHDT, YNNKEL (reference sequence).

Here the CDR3 reads CASSLARGSGANVLTF. CDR3 DNA: TGTGCCAGCAGCTTAGCGCGGGGCTCTGGGGCCAACGTCCTGACTTTC. V gene TRBV7-2 combines with J gene TRBJ2-6; D may be TRBD2 (6 bases). The ends were cut back, 0 bases at V and 0 bases at J, with 6 bases in the middle. Germline CDR1 is SGHTA and CDR2 is FQGNSA. The CDR3 contains 16 residues.

In this sample, this clonotype turned up many times. CDR3 sequence (DNA): TGCAGCGTTGACCGGGACTTTAACAATGAGCAGTTCTTC. This codes for CSVDRDFNNEQFF. The rearrangement joins TRBV29-1 to TRBJ2-1; D is perhaps TRBD2 (6 bases). The V gene lost 3 bases and the J gene lost 5 bases, with 11 bases spanning the gap. CDR1 is SQVTM, CDR2 ANQGSEA, per germline. The CDR3 loop spans 13 amino acids.

The chain couples TRBV14 to TRBJ1-1, with D hard to call. The CDR3 is 13 amino acids. The germline V gene has CDR1 SGHDN and CDR2 FVKESK. The ends were cut back, 0 bases at V and 6 bases at J, with 8 bases in the middle. In DNA form, the CDR3 reads TGTGCCAGCAGCCAAGATCTAATGTCTGAAGCTTTCTTT. It translates to CASSQDLMSEAFF.

The chain recombines TRBV7-9 with TRBJ1-2; D is unclear. V lost 0 bases and J 5 bases, leaving 13 bases between the germline ends. The germline CDR1 and CDR2 sequences are SEHNR and FQNEAQ (reference sequence). There are 15 residues in the CDR3. The CDR3 nucleotides read TGTGCCAGCAGCTTAGCGACCCCGGATCGGTATGGCTACACCTTC. Protein product: CASSLATPDRYGYTF.

A few counts support this clonotype. This chain joins TRBV6-5 and TRBJ1-1, with a weak D call TRBD1 (6 bases). The CDR3 covers 16 residues. Trimming pared 3 bases from V and 6 bases from J, leaving 20 bases between. Per germline, CDR1 MNHEY and CDR2 SVGAGI. This CDR3 reads CASSYANRDWGAEAFF. The DNA of the CDR3 is TGTGCCAGCAGTTATGCTAACAGGGACTGGGGCGCTGAAGCTTTCTTT.

This clonotype was seen more than once but under ten times. This chain links TRBV28 with TRBJ1-1; D is undetermined. Germline V gene lookup returns CDR1 MDHEN and CDR2 SYDVKM. V was cut by 6 bases and J by 0 bases, with 8 bases left in between. The CDR3 extends over 13 amino acids. The CDR3 sequence: CASRIGLNTEAFF. In DNA form, the CDR3 reads TGTGCCAGCAGGATAGGTTTGAACACTGAAGCTTTCTTT.

J is TRBJ2-7 and V is TRBV27; D is possibly TRBD1 (6 bases). CDR1 and CDR2 from the germline V gene are MNHEY and SMNVEV (reference sequence). With 10 bases removed from V and 1 base from J, the gap between germline ends came to 17 bases. This CDR3 region has 14 residues. The CDR3, as DNA: TGTGCCACCAAGCAGGGGAGTGGGTCCTACGAGCAGTACTTC. Encoded protein: CATKQGSGSYEQYF.

The sample holds many counts of this clonotype. The chain uses TRBV27 and TRBJ2-1; D may correspond to TRBD1 or TRBD2 (6 bases each). The CDR3 covers 16 residues. The V end lost 5 bases, the J end lost 0 bases, and 14 bases lay between the germline ends. Per the germline V gene, CDR1 is MNHEY and CDR2 is SMNVEV (reference sequence). The CDR3 coding sequence is TGTGCCAGCAGTCCCCGGGGGCTCGTCTCCTACAATGAGCAGTTCTTC. This translates into CASSPRGLVSYNEQFF.

V gene TRBV11-2 combines with J gene TRBJ2-3; weak D call: TRBD2 (5 bases). Germline assignment: CDR1 SGHAT and CDR2 FQNNGV. The V and J ends lost 8 bases and 0 bases respectively, with 12 bases between them. The CDR3 runs to 14 residues. The CDR3 nucleotides are TGTGCCAGCGGGAGACGGATAAGCACAGATACGCAGTATTTT. Protein: CASGRRISTDTQYF.